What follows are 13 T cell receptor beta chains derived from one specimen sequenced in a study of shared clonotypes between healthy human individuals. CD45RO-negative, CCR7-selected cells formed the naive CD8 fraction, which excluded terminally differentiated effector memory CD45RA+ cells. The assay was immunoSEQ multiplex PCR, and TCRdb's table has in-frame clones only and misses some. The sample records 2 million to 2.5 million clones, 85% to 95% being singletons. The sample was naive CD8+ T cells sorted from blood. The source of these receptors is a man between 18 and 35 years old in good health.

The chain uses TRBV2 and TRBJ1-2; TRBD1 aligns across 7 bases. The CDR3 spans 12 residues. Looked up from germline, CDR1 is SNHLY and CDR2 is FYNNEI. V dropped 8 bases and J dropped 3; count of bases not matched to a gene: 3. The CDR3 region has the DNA TGTGCCAGCCCGGGGACAGACTATGGCTACACCTTC. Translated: CASPGTDYGYTF.

The CDR3 nucleotides read TGTGCCAGCAGTTCCGGGACAGGGCTGGGAGAAAAACTGTTTTTT. Its translation: CASSSGTGLGEKLFF. The genes are TRBV27 and TRBJ1-4; 9 bases map to TRBD1. Germline values: CDR1 MNHEY, CDR2 SMNVEV (reference sequence). This CDR3 contains 15 residues. Trimming removed 4 bases from V and 8 bases from J; junction bases left unmatched: 8.

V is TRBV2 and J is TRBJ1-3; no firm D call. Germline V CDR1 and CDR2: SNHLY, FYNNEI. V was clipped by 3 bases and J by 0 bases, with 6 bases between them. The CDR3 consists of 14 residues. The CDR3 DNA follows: TGTGCCAGCAGTGAGGTGATCTCTGGAAACACCATATATTTT. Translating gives CASSEVISGNTIYF.

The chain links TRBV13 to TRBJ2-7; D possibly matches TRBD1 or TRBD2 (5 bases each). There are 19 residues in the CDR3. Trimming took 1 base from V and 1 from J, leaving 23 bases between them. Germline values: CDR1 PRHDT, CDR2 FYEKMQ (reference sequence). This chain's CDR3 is CASSLEVGAGVEGSYEQYF. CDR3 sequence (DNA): TGTGCCAGCAGCTTAGAAGTTGGGGCTGGTGTAGAGGGTTCCTACGAGCAGTACTTC.

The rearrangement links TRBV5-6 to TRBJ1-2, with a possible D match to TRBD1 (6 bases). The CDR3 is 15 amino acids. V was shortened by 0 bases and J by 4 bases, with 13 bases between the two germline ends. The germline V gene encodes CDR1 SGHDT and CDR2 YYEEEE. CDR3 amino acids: CASSLGGGITYGYTF. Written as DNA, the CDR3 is TGTGCCAGCAGCTTGGGCGGGGGCATTACCTATGGCTACACCTTC.

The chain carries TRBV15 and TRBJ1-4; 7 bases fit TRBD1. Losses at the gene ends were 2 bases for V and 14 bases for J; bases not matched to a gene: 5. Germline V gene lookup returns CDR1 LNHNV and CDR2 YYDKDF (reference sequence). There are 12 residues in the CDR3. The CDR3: CATSRSTGRLFF. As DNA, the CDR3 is TGTGCCACCAGCAGATCGACAGGGAGGCTGTTTTTT.

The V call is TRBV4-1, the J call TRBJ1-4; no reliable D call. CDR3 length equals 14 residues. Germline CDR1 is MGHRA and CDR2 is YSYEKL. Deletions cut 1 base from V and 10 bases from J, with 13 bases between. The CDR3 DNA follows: TGCGCCAGCAGCCAAGCCCCAGAAGAGGGAAAACTGTTTTTT. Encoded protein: CASSQAPEEGKLFF.

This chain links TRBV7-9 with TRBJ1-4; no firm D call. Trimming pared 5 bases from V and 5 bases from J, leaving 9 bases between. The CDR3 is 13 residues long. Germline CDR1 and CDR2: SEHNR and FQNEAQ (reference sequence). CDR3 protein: CASSPSGNEKLFF. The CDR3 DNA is TGTGCCAGCAGCCCATCTGGCAATGAAAAACTGTTTTTT.

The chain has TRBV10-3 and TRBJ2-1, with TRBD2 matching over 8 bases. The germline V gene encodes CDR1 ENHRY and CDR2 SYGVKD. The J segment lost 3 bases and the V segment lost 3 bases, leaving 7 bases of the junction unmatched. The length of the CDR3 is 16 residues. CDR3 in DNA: TGTGCCATCAGTGATGGAACGGGAGGGCTCTACAATGAGCAGTTCTTC. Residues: CAISDGTGGLYNEQFF.

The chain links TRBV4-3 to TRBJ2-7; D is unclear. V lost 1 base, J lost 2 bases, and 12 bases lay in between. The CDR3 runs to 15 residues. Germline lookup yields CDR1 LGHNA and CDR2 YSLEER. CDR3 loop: CASSQGLSLAYEQYF. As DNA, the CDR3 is TGCGCCAGCAGCCAAGGTCTGAGCCTAGCCTACGAGCAGTACTTC.

CDR3: CASSVEAPGAEGKTEAFF. Written as DNA, the CDR3 is TGTGCCAGCAGCGTAGAAGCGCCCGGGGCGGAGGGTAAGACTGAAGCTTTCTTT. The chain links TRBV9 to TRBJ1-1; a weak D match, TRBD1 (5 bases). CDR3 length: 18 amino acids. V was shortened by 0 bases and J by 5 bases, with 23 bases between the two germline ends. Germline loops: CDR1 SGDLS, CDR2 YYNGEE.

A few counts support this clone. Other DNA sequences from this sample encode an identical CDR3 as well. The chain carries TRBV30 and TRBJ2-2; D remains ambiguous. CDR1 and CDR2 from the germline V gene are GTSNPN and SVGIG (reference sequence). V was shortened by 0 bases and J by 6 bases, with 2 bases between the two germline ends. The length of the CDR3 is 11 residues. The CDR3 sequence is CAWSVPGELFF. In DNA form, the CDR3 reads TGTGCCTGGAGTGTACCCGGGGAGCTGTTTTTT.

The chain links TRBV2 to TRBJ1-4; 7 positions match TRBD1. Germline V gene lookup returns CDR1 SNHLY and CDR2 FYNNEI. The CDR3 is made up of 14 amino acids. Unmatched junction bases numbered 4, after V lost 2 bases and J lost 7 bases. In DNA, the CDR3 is TGTGCCAGCAGTGAATGGGACAGCGGTGAAAAACTGTTTTTT. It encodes CASSEWDSGEKLFF.